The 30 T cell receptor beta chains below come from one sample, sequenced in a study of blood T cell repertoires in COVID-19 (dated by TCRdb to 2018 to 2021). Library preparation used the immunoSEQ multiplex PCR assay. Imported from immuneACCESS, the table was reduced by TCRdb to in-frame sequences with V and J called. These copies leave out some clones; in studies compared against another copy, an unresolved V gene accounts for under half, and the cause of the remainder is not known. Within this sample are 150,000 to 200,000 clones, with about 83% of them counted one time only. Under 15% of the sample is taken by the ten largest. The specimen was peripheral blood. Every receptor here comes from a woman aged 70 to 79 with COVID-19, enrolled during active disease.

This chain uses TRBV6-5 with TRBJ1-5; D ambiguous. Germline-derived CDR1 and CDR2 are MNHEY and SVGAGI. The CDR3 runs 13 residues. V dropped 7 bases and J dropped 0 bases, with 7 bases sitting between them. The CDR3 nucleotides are TGTGCCAGCAAGCGGGGTAGCAATCAGCCCCAGCATTTT. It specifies CASKRGSNQPQHF.

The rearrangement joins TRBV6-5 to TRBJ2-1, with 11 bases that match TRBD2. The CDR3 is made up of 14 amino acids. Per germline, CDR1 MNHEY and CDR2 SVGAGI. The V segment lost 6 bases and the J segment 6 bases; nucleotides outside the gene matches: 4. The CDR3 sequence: CASRSSGRGNEQFF. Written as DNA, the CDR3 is TGTGCCAGCAGAAGTAGCGGGAGGGGCAATGAGCAGTTCTTC.

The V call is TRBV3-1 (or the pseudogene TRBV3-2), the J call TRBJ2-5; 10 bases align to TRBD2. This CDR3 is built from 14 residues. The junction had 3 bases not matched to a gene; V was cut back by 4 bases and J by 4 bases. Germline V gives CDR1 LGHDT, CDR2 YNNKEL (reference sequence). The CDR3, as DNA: TGTGCCAGCAGCCTAGCGGGAGGAACAGAGACCCAGTACTTC. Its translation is CASSLAGGTETQYF.

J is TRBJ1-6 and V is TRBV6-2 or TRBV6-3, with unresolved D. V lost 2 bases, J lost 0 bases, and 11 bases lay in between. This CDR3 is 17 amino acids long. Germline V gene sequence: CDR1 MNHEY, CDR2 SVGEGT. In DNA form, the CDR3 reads TGTGCCAGCAGTTACAGATCCTCGAGCTCCTATAATTCACCCCTCCACTTT. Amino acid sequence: CASSYRSSSSYNSPLHF.

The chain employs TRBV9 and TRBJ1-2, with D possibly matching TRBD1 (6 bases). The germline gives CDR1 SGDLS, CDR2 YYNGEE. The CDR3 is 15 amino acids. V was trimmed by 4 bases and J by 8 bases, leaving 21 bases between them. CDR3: CASSTSGTPVGGYTF. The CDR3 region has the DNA TGTGCCAGCAGCACCTCCGGGACACCCGTCGGGGGCTACACCTTC.

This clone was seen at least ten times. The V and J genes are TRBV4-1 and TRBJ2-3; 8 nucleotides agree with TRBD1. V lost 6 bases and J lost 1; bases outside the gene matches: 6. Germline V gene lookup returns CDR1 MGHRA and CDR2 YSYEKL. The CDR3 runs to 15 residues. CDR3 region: CASSLSGQGTDTQYF. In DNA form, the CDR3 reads TGCGCCAGCAGTCTTTCGGGACAGGGCACAGATACGCAGTATTTT.

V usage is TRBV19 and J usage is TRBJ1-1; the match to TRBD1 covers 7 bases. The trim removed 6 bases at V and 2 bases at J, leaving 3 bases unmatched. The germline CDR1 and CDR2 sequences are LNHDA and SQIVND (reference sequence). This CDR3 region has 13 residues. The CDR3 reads CASSWTGNTEAFF. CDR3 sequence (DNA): TGTGCCAGTAGCTGGACAGGCAACACTGAAGCTTTCTTT.

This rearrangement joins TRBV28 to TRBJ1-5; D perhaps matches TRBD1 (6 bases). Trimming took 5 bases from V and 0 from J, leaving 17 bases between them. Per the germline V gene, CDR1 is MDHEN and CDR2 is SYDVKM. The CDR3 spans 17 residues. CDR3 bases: TGTGCCAGCAGTCAGACAAGATACAGGGATAGCAATCAGCCCCAGCATTTT. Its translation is CASSQTRYRDSNQPQHF.

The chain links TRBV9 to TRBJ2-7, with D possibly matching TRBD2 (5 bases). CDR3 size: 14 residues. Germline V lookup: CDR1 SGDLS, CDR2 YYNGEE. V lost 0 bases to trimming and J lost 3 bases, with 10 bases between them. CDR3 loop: CASSVGPRDYEQYF. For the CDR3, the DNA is TGTGCCAGCAGCGTAGGCCCCCGGGACTACGAGCAGTACTTC.

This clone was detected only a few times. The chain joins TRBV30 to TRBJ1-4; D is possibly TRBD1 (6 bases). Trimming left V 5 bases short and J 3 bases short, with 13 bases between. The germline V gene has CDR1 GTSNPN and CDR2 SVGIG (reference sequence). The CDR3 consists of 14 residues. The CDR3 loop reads CAWDLTGPNEKLFF. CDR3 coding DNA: TGTGCCTGGGACTTGACAGGCCCTAATGAAAAACTGTTTTTT.

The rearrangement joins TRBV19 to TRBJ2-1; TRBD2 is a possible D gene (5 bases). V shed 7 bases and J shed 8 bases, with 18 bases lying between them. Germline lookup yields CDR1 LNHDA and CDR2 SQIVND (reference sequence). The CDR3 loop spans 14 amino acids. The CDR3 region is CASMGFSVGDEQFF. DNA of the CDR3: TGTGCCAGTATGGGATTCAGCGTCGGGGATGAGCAGTTCTTC.

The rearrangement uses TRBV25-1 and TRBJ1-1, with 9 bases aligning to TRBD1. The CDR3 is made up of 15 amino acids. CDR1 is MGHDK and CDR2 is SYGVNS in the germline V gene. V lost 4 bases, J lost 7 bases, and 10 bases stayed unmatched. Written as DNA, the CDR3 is TGTGCCAGCAGTGGGCGACAGGGGGTTACTTTTGAAGCTTTCTTT. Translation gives CASSGRQGVTFEAFF.

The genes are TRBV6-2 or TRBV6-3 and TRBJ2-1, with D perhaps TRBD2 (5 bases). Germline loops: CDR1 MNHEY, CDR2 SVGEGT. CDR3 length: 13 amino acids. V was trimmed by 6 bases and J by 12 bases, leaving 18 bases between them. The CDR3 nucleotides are TGTGCCAGCAGCTCCGACTATAACTCGAGGCAGTTCTTC. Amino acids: CASSSDYNSRQFF.

The CDR3: CAISEPGSTSGYYNEQFF. The CDR3 DNA follows: TGTGCCATCAGTGAGCCAGGTTCGACTAGCGGATATTACAATGAGCAGTTCTTC. This chain connects TRBV10-3 to TRBJ2-1; 9 bases line up with TRBD2. J gave up 4 bases and V 2 bases, and 12 bases lay outside the gene matches. The length of the CDR3 is 18 residues. Germline CDR1 ENHRY, CDR2 SYGVKD.

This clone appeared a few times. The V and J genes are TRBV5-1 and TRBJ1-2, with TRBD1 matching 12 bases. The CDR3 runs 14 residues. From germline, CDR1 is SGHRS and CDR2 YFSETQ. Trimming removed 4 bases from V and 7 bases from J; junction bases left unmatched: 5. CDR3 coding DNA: TGCGCCAGCAGCCGGGGGACAGGGGGCACTGGCTACACCTTC. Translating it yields CASSRGTGGTGYTF.

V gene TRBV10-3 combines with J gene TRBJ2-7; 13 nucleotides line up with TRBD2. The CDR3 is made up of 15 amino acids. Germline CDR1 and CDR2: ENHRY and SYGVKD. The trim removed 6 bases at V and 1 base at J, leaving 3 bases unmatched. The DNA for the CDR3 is TGTGCCATCAGAGCGACTAGCGGGGGGTCCTACGAGCAGTACTTC. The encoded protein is CAIRATSGGSYEQYF.

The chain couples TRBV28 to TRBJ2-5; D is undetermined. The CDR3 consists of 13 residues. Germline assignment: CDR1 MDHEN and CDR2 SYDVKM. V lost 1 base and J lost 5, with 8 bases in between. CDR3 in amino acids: CASSLFARETQYF. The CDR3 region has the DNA TGTGCCAGCAGTTTATTTGCTCGGGAGACCCAGTACTTC.

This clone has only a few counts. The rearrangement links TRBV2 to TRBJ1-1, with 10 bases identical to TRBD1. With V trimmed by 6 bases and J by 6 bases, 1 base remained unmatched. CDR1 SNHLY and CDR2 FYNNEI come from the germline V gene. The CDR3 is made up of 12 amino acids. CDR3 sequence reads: CASRGQGAEAFF. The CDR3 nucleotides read TGTGCCAGCAGAGGACAGGGGGCTGAAGCTTTCTTT.

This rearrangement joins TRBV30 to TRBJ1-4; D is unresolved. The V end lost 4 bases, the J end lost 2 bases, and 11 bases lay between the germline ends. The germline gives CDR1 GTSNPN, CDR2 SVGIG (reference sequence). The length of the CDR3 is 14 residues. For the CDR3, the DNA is TGTGCCTGGAACGGGAGGGTGACTAATGAAAAACTGTTTTTT. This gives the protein CAWNGRVTNEKLFF.

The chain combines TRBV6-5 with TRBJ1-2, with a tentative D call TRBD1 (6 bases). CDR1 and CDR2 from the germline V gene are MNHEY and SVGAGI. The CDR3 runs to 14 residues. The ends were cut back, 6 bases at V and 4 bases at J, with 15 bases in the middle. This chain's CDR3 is CASRPQGLVYGYTF. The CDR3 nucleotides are TGTGCCAGCAGACCTCAGGGGCTGGTCTATGGCTACACCTTC.

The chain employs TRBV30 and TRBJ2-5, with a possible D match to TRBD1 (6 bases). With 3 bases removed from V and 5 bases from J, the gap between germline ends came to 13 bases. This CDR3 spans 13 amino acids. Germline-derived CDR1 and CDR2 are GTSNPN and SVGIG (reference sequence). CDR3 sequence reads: CAWRDSQSETQYF. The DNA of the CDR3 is TGTGCCTGGAGGGACAGTCAATCGGAGACCCAGTACTTC.

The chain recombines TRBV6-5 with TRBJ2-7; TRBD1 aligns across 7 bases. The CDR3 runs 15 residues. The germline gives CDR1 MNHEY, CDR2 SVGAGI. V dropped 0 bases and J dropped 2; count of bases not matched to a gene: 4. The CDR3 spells CASSYSRGQTYEQYF. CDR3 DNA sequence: TGTGCCAGCAGTTACTCGAGGGGGCAAACCTACGAGCAGTACTTC.

CDR3 in DNA: TGTGCCAGCAGTAGGACAGGGGCGGAGCAGTACTTC. Translating it yields CASSRTGAEQYF. The V gene is TRBV28, the J gene TRBJ2-7; 9 bases line up with TRBD1. Germline loops: CDR1 MDHEN, CDR2 SYDVKM. The V and J ends lost 5 bases and 7 bases, in that order; junction bases with no gene match: 3. This CDR3 contains 12 residues.

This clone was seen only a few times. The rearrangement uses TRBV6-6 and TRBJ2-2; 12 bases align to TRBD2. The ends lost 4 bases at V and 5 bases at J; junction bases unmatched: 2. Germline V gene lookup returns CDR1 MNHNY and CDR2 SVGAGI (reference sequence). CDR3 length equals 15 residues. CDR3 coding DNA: TGTGCCAGCAGTTCCCTAGCGGGAGGGACCGGGGAGCTGTTTTTT. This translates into CASSSLAGGTGELFF.

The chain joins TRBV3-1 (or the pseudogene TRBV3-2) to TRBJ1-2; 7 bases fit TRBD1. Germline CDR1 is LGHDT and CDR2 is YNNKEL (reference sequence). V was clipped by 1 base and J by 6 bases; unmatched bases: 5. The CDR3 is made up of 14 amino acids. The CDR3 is CASSQVRQGNGYTF. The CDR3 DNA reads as TGTGCCAGCAGCCAAGTTCGACAGGGAAATGGCTACACCTTC.

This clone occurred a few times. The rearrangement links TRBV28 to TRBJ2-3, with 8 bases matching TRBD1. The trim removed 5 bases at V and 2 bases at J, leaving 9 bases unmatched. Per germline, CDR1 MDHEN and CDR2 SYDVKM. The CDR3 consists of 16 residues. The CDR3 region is CASSPPGQDITDTQYF. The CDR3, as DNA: TGTGCCAGCAGTCCTCCGGGACAGGATATCACAGATACGCAGTATTTT.

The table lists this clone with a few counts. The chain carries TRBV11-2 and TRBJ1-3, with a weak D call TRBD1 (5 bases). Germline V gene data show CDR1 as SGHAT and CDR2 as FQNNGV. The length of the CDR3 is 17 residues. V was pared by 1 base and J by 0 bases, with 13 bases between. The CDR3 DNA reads TGTGCCAGCAGCTTAGCTAGGGGACTACTCTCTGGAAACACCATATATTTT. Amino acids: CASSLARGLLSGNTIYF.

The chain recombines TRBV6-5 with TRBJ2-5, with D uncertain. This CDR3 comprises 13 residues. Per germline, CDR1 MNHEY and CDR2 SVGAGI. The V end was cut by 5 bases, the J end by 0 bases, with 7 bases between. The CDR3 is CASSHQNQETQYF. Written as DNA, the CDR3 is TGTGCCAGCAGTCACCAGAACCAAGAGACCCAGTACTTC.

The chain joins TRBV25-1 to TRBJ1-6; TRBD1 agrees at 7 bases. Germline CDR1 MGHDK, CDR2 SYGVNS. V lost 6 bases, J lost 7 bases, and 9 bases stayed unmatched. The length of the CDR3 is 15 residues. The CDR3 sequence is CASRDRARLNSPLHF. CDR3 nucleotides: TGTGCCAGCAGAGACAGGGCGCGCCTAAATTCACCCCTCCACTTT.

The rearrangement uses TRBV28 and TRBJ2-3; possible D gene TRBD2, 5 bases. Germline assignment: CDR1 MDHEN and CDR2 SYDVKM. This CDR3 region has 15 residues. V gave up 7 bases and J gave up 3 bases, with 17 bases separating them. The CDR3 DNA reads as TGTGCCAGCAAAATAGGAGGCTTTGGGACAGATACGCAGTATTTT. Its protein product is CASKIGGFGTDTQYF.